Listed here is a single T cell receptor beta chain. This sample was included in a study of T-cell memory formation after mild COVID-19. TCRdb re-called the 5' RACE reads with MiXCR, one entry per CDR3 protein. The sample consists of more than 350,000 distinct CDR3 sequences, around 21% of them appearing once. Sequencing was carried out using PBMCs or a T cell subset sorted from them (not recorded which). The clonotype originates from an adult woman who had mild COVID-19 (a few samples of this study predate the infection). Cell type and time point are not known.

The CDR3 spells CASTGGGLTEAFF. In DNA, the CDR3 is TGTGCCAGCACAGGGGGGGGGCTCACTGAAGCTTTCTTT. The chain has TRBV13 and TRBJ1-1, with TRBD1 matching over 7 bases. J lost 4 bases, V lost 7 bases, and 6 bases had no gene match. The CDR3 runs 13 residues. Germline assignment: CDR1 PRHDT and CDR2 FYEKMQ (reference sequence).